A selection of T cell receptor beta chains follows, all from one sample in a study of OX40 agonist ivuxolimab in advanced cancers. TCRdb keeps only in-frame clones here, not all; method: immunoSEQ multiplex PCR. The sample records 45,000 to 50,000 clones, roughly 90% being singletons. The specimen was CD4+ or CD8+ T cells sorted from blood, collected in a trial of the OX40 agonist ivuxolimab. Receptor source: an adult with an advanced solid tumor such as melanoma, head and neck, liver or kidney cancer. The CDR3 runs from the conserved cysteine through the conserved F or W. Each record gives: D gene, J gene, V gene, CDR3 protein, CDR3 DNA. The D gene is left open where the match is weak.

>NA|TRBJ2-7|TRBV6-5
CASSTGTPQYEQYF
TGTGCCAGCAGTACCGGGACACCACAGTACGAGCAGTACTTC
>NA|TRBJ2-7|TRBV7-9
CASAGSYEQYF
TGTGCCAGCGCAGGGAGCTACGAGCAGTACTTC
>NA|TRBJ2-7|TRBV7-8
CASRLPGQGSYEQYF
TGTGCCAGCAGGCTGCCCGGGCAGGGGTCCTACGAGCAGTACTTC
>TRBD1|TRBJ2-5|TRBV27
CASSPQGAETQYF
TGTGCCAGCAGTCCACAGGGGGCAGAGACCCAGTACTTC
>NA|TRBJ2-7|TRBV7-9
CASSAMGQNPYEQYF
TGTGCCAGCAGCGCAATGGGGCAAAACCCCTACGAGCAGTACTTC
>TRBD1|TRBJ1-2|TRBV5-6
CASSLAVRGLGYTF
TGTGCCAGCAGCTTGGCCGTCAGGGGGCTTGGCTACACCTTC
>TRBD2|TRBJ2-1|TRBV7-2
CASSLSGGAVGEQFF
TGTGCCAGCAGCTTAAGCGGGGGGGCCGTTGGTGAGCAGTTCTTC
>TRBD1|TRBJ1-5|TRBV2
CASMSGQGNQPQHF
TGTGCCAGCATGTCGGGACAGGGCAATCAGCCCCAGCATTTT
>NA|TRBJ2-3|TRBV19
CASSSDRGARDTQYF
TGTGCCAGTAGTAGCGATAGGGGGGCGAGGGATACGCAGTATTTT
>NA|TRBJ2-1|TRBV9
CASSVEHRASSYNEQFF
TGTGCCAGCAGCGTAGAGCACAGGGCGAGCTCCTACAATGAGCAGTTCTTC